The 23 T cell receptor beta chains below all came from one sample that was sequenced in a study of Graves' ophthalmopathy and Graves' hyperthyroidism. For repertoire sequencing, the TCR beta CDR3 regions were amplified from RNA transcripts. Scientists carried out first-round RT-PCR using HTBI primers and then a second-round multiplex PCR. TCRdb processed the multiplex PCR reads anew with MiXCR; each CDR3 protein has one entry. The table shows approximately 700,000 distinct CDR3 sequences, with about 41% occurring only once. The sequenced material came from peripheral blood. The receptor source for this set is an adult man with Graves' ophthalmopathy.

This clonotype has at least ten counts. The gene calls are TRBV2 and TRBJ2-2; D is unresolved. Trimming left V 6 bases short and J 3 bases short, with 8 bases between. Germline CDR1 reads SNHLY; CDR2 reads FYNNEI. The CDR3 has 13 amino acids. CDR3 amino acids: CASRYSYTGELFF. The CDR3 region has the DNA TGTGCCAGCAGGTACAGCTACACCGGGGAGCTGTTTTTT. The full variable domain, with the rest looked up from reference TRBV2 and TRBJ2-2, is EPEVTQTPSHQVTQMGQEVILRCVPISNHLYFYWYRQILGQKVEFLVSFYNNEISEKSEIFDDQFSVERPDGSNFTLKIRSTKLEDSAMYFCASRYSYTGELFFGEGSRLTVL.

The chain couples TRBV5-1 to TRBJ2-5, with 7 bases fitting TRBD1. V lost 4 bases and J lost 3; bases outside the gene matches: 6. The length of the CDR3 is 14 residues. Germline lookup yields CDR1 SGHRS and CDR2 YFSETQ. CDR3 in amino acids: CASSSWDSKETQYF. CDR3 sequence (DNA): TGCGCCAGCAGCAGCTGGGACAGTAAAGAGACCCAGTACTTC.

In the case of this clonotype: This may come from a read error, since a much larger clone is one base off. The chain combines TRBV6-5 with TRBJ1-1; a possible D gene is TRBD1 (5 bases). CDR1 is MNHEY, CDR2 SVGAGI, per germline. The CDR3 contains 14 residues. Here the CDR3 DNA reads TGTCCCAGCAGCCGAGACAGCCTGAACACTGAAGCTTTCTTT. The encoded protein is CPSSRDSLNTEAFF.

This clonotype was counted many times. The chain is built from TRBV5-1 and TRBJ2-7; TRBD2 aligns across 15 bases. V was clipped by 5 bases and J by 4 bases; unmatched bases: 4. CDR1 is SGHRS, CDR2 YFSETQ, per germline. The CDR3 is 15 amino acids. DNA of the CDR3: TGCGCCAGCAGATACGGACTAGCGGGAGGGTACGAGCAGTACTTC. Encoded protein: CASRYGLAGGYEQYF.

This chain links TRBV19 with TRBJ1-5, with D hard to call. The germline V gene encodes CDR1 LNHDA and CDR2 SQIVND (reference sequence). Trimming stripped 3 bases from V and 11 bases from J, with 8 bases between. This CDR3 is 11 amino acids long. CDR3 region: CASSMETTQHF. The CDR3 coding sequence is TGTGCCAGTAGTATGGAGACTACCCAGCATTTT.

This clonotype has a count of ten or more. In DNA form, the CDR3 reads TGCGCCAGCAGCTATGGGTCAACTGAAGCTTTCTTT. It encodes CASSYGSTEAFF. The rearrangement links TRBV5-1 to TRBJ1-1; D uncertain. CDR3 length: 12 residues. V lost 3 bases and J 5 bases, leaving 8 bases between the germline ends. Germline assignment: CDR1 SGHRS and CDR2 YFSETQ.

Note on this clonotype: Sequence at one end of the junction differs from germline and may be a read error. The chain links TRBV7-9 to TRBJ1-4; no reliable D call. The CDR3 sequence is 12 residues long. Germline CDR1 is SEHNR and CDR2 is FQNEAQ (reference sequence). CDR3 sequence (DNA): TGCGCCAGCAGCGAGCTGAATGAAAAACTGTTTTTT. This gives the protein CASSELNEKLFF.

About this clonotype: One junction end does not reproduce the germline sequence, and a read error may be involved. The chain uses TRBV10-3 and TRBJ2-7; 7 bases match TRBD2. Judging by the DNA end, TRBJ2-1 fits better; the J call may be wrong. The CDR3 consists of 15 residues. Germline CDR1 ENHRY, CDR2 SYGVKD. The CDR3 nucleotides read TGTGCCACCAGTGACCGGGACTACGTTTACAATGAGCAGTTCTTC. This codes for CATSDRDYVYNEQFF.

J is TRBJ2-2 and V is TRBV20-1; D unresolved. This CDR3 spans 13 amino acids. Germline lookup yields CDR1 DFQATT and CDR2 SNEGSKA (reference sequence). V lost 3 bases and J lost 1, with 6 bases in between. The CDR3 nucleotides read TGCAGTGCTAGTCCCCAGAACACCGGGGAGCTGTTTTTT. Its translation is CSASPQNTGELFF.

The chain couples TRBV15 to TRBJ1-5; D possibly corresponds to TRBD1 (5 bases). The germline V gene encodes CDR1 LNHNV and CDR2 YYDKDF (reference sequence). V dropped 1 base and J dropped 0 bases, with 7 bases sitting between them. The CDR3 loop spans 15 amino acids. CDR3 residues: CATSRGGTSNQPQHF. DNA of the CDR3: TGTGCCACCAGCAGAGGAGGGACTAGCAATCAGCCCCAGCATTTT.

There are many counts of this clonotype. The V and J genes are TRBV10-3 and TRBJ2-7; 8 bases fit TRBD1. The germline gives CDR1 ENHRY, CDR2 SYGVKD. V shed 3 bases and J 2 bases; nucleotides not matched to a gene: 3. This CDR3 has 14 amino acids. The CDR3 spells CAISDGQGTYEQYF. The CDR3 bases are TGTGCCATCAGTGATGGACAGGGCACCTACGAGCAGTACTTC.

This clonotype was seen just once. The rearrangement joins TRBV11-1 to TRBJ1-5; a possible D gene is TRBD1 (6 bases). V lost 5 bases, J lost 0 bases, and 14 bases lay in between. The CDR3 covers 16 residues. Per germline, CDR1 SGHAT and CDR2 FQDESV (reference sequence). The CDR3 nucleotides read TGTGCCAGCAGCGTTGGAGGGGGTGATAGCAATCAGCCCCAGCATTTT. Amino acids: CASSVGGGDSNQPQHF.

This clonotype was observed many times. The CDR3 DNA reads TGCAGTGCTTCCCGAGGCTACGGAAGCACTGAAGCTTTCTTT. It codes for CSASRGYGSTEAFF. The chain employs TRBV20-1 and TRBJ1-1; D gene unclear. CDR3 length: 14 residues. Germline-derived CDR1 and CDR2 are DFQATT and SNEGSKA (reference sequence). The V end lost 5 bases, the J end lost 4 bases, and 17 bases lay between the germline ends.

This clonotype was counted only a few times. J is TRBJ2-2 and V is TRBV20-1, with 7 nucleotides matching TRBD1. The V gene's germline CDR1 is DFQATT and CDR2 SNEGSKA (reference sequence). V was pared by 3 bases and J by 4 bases, with 2 bases of the junction left unmatched. CDR3 length: 13 amino acids. The DNA for the CDR3 is TGCAGTGCTAGCAGGGGGACCACCGGGGAGCTGTTTTTT. Its translation is CSASRGTTGELFF.

This clonotype was observed a few times. A much larger clone is a single base away; this may be a read error. This chain uses TRBV29-1 with TRBJ2-7, with a possible D match to TRBD2 (6 bases). Trimming stripped 3 bases from V and 4 bases from J, with 13 bases between. The CDR3 spans 13 residues. Germline CDR1 is SQVTM and CDR2 is ANQGSEA. DNA of the CDR3: TGCAGCGTTGACGGGGGAGAAGGGTACGAGCAGTACTTC. Its protein is CSVDGGEGYEQYF.

This rearrangement joins TRBV7-3 to TRBJ2-5, with 7 bases matching TRBD1. Germline values: CDR1 SGHTA, CDR2 FQGTGA. The CDR3 is 11 residues long. Trimming at V came to 2 bases and at J to 10 bases, leaving 1 base not matched to a gene. CDR3 region: CASSLDRDQYF. CDR3 nucleotide sequence: TGTGCCAGCAGCTTAGACAGGGACCAGTACTTC.

On this clonotype itself: No conserved phenylalanine or tryptophan is present at the end of the CDR3, so a read error is the likely explanation. This sequence joins TRBV6-5 and TRBJ1-5, with no clear D. Trimming took 0 bases from V and 5 from J, leaving 5 bases between them. The V gene's germline CDR1 is MNHEY and CDR2 SVGAGI. There are 13 residues in the CDR3. CDR3 bases: TGTGCCAGCAGTTACTCTACGTATCAGCCCCAGCATTCT. It encodes CASSYSTYQPQHS.

This clonotype showed up many times. The junction departs from germline at one end; a sequencing error may be responsible. This chain links TRBV2 with TRBJ1-6; D gene uncertain. Germline values: CDR1 SNHLY, CDR2 FYNNEI. The CDR3 is made up of 15 amino acids. Here the CDR3 DNA reads TGTGCCAGCACTGAACACCGCCCGAAGGATTCACCCCTCCACTTT. Its protein is CASTEHRPKDSPLHF.

This clonotype was seen at least ten times. The chain joins TRBV29-1 to TRBJ1-1; D gene unclear. CDR3 length: 13 amino acids. Germline V CDR1 and CDR2: SQVTM, ANQGSEA. Trimming took 3 bases from V and 1 from J, leaving 9 bases between them. The CDR3: CSVDDHRNTEAFF. CDR3 in DNA: TGCAGCGTTGACGACCATAGGAACACTGAAGCTTTCTTT.

This clonotype was observed many times. The chain combines TRBV7-9 with TRBJ2-7; D gene unclear. Germline-derived CDR1 and CDR2 are SEHNR and FQNEAQ (reference sequence). Trimming stripped 5 bases from V and 5 bases from J, with 16 bases between. The CDR3 length is 14 residues. The CDR3 DNA sequence: TGTGCCAGCAGCCAACAAGGAACCCCAGACGAGCAGTACTTC. It specifies CASSQQGTPDEQYF.

This clonotype was found many times. The V gene is TRBV29-1, the J gene TRBJ2-5; D perhaps matches TRBD1 (6 bases). The V and J ends lost 4 bases and 2 bases respectively, with 11 bases between them. Germline values: CDR1 SQVTM, CDR2 ANQGSEA. The CDR3 contains 13 residues. The CDR3 DNA reads TGCAGCGTTGGGGGACATAGGCAAGAGACCCAGTACTTC. Protein product: CSVGGHRQETQYF.

V usage is TRBV7-9 and J usage is TRBJ1-5, with D hard to call. With 0 bases removed from V and 14 bases from J, the gap between germline ends came to 8 bases. The CDR3 consists of 11 residues. The germline V gene has CDR1 SEHNR and CDR2 FQNEAQ (reference sequence). This chain's CDR3 is CASSLAVYEHF. The CDR3 nucleotides read TGTGCCAGCAGCTTAGCCGTGTACGAGCATTTT. Filled out from reference TRBV7-9 and TRBJ1-5, the complete variable domain reads DTGVSQNPRHKITKRGQNVTFRCDPISEHNRLYWYRQTLGQGPEFLTYFQNEAQLEKSRLLSDRFSAERPKGSFSTLEIQRTEQGDSAMYLCASSLAVYEHFGDGTRLSIL.

This clonotype has a count of ten or more. V is TRBV24-1 and J is TRBJ2-2; 7 bases match TRBD1. J lost 0 bases, V lost 9 bases, and 3 bases had no gene match. This CDR3 has 14 residues. CDR1 KGHDR and CDR2 SFDVKD come from the germline V gene. As DNA, the CDR3 is TGTGCCACCGGGACAGACGCGAACACCGGGGAGCTGTTTTTT. This translates into CATGTDANTGELFF.